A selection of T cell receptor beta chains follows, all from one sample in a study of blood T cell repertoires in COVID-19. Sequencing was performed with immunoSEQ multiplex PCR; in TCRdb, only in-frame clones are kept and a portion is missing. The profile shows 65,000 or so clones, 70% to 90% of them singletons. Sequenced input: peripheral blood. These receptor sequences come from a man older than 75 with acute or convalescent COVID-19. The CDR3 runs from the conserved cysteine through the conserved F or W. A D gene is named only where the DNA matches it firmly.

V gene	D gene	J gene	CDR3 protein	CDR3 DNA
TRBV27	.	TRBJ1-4	CASSNLRSGTFEKLFF	TGTGCCAGCAGTAACTTACGATCCGGGACATTTGAAAAACTGTTTTTT
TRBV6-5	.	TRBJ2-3	CASSPRGGTQYF	TGTGCCAGCAGCCCCCGCGGAGGTACGCAGTATTTT
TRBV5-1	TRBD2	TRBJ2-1	CASSLGDYYNEQFF	TGCGCCAGCAGCTTGGGGGACTACTACAATGAGCAGTTCTTC
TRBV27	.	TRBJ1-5	CASSSTQRIGQPQHF	TGTGCCAGCAGTTCCACCCAGCGTATAGGCCAGCCCCAGCATTTT
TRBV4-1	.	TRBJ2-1	CASSRTGTSPSEQFF	TGCGCCAGCAGCCGTACCGGGACTTCCCCCAGTGAGCAGTTCTTC
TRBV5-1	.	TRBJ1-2	CASSLRAGGNYGYTF	TGCGCCAGCAGCCTTCGGGCGGGTGGGAACTATGGCTACACCTTC
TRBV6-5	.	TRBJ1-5	CASTRGSYSNQPQHF	TGTGCCAGCACCCGGGGTTCATATAGCAATCAGCCCCAGCATTTT
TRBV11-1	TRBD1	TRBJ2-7	CASSPPGTGTYEQYF	TGTGCCAGCAGCCCTCCAGGGACAGGGACCTACGAGCAGTACTTC
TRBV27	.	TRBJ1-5	CASSTGVYSNQPQHF	TGTGCCAGCAGTACAGGCGTTTACAGCAATCAGCCCCAGCATTTT
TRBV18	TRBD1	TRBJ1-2	CASSPLSGTGVLSYTF	TGTGCCAGCTCACCCTTAAGCGGGACAGGGGTTTTAAGCTACACCTTC
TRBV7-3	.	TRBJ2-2	CASSPSGSANTGELFF	TGTGCCAGCAGCCCCTCCGGTAGCGCCAACACCGGGGAGCTGTTTTTT
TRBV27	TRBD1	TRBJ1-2	CASSFSGRTGGSLNYGYTF	TGTGCCAGCAGTTTCTCTGGACGGACAGGGGGCTCCCTTAACTATGGCTACACCTTC